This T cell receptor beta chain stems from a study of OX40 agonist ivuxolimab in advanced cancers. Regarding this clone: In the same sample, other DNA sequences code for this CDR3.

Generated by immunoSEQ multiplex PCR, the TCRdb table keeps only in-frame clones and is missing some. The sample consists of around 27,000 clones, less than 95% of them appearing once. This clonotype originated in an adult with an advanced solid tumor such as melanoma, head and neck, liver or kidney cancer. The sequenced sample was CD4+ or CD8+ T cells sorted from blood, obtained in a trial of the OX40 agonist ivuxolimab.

DNA of the CDR3: TGTGCCAGTCCAACCCCGGTCACCTTC. This translates into CASPTPVTF. The chain uses TRBV6-1 and TRBJ1-2; D is undetermined. The germline V gene has CDR1 MNHNS and CDR2 SASEGT. V shed 9 bases and J shed 13 bases, with 12 bases lying between them. The CDR3 has 9 amino acids.